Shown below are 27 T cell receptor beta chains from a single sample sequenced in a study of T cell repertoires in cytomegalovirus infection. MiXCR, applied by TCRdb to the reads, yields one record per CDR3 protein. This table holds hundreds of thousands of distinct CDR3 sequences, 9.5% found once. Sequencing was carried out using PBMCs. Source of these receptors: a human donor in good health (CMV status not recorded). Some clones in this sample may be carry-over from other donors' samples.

The CDR3: CASTRTSNSGANVLTF. In DNA, the CDR3 is TGTGCCAGTACTCGGACAAGCAACTCTGGGGCCAACGTCCTGACTTTC. The rearrangement joins TRBV19 to TRBJ2-6; TRBD1 is a possible D gene (5 bases). The CDR3 has 16 amino acids. CDR1 and CDR2 (germline): LNHDA, SQIVND (reference sequence). Trimming took off 7 bases at V and 0 bases at J, with 13 bases between the two ends.

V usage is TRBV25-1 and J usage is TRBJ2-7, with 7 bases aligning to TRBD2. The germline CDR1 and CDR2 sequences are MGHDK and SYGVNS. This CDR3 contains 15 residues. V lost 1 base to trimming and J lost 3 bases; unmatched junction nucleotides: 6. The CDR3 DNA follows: TGTGCCAGCAGTGAATCAGGGAGGGCAGGCTACGAGCAGTACTTC. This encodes CASSESGRAGYEQYF.

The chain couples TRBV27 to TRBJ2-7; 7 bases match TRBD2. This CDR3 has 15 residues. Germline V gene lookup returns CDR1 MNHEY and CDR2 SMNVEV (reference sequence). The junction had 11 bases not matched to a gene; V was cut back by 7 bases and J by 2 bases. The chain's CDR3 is CASTSLAGGTYEQYF. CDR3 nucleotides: TGTGCCAGCACCTCGTTAGCGGGTGGTACCTACGAGCAGTACTTC.

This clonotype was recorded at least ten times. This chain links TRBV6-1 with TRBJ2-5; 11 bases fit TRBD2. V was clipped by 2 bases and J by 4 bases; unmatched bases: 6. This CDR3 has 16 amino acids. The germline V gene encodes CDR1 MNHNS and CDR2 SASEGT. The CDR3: CASSEPSGRTRETQYF. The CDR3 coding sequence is TGTGCCAGCAGTGAACCTAGCGGGAGGACCCGAGAGACCCAGTACTTC.

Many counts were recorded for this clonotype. CDR3 sequence (DNA): TGTGCCAGCAGTGACGGGGACAGGGGAATAAGCTACACCTTC. Amino acid sequence: CASSDGDRGISYTF. This sequence joins TRBV28 and TRBJ1-2; 10 bases map to TRBD1. CDR1 is MDHEN, CDR2 SYDVKM, per germline. V lost 5 bases to trimming and J lost 9 bases; unmatched junction nucleotides: 9. There are 14 residues in the CDR3.

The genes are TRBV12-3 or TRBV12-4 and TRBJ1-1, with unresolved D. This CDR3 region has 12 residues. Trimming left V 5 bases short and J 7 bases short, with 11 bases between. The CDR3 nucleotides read TGTGCCAGCAGTGCTAATCCGAATGAAGCTTTCTTT. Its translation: CASSANPNEAFF.

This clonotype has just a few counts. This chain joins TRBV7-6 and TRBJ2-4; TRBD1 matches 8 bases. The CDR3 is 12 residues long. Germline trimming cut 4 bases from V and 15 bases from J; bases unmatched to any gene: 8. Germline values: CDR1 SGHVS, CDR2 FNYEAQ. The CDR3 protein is CASSSKGGQVYF. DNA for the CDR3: TGTGCCAGCAGCTCCAAAGGGGGACAGGTGTACTTC.

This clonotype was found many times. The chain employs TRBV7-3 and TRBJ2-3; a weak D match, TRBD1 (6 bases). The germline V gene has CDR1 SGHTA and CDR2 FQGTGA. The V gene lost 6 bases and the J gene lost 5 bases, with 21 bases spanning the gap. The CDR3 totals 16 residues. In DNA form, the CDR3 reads TGTGCCAGCAGTTCTCAGGGGTGGGGGCGGCGAGATACGCAGTATTTT. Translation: CASSSQGWGRRDTQYF.

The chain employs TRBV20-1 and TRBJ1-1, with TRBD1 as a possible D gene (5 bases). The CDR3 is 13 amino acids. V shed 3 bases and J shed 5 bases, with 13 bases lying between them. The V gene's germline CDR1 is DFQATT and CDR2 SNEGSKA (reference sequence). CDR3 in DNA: TGCAGTGCTAGTTGGGGGGGGAGGACTGAAGCTTTCTTT. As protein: CSASWGGRTEAFF.

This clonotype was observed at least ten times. CDR3 sequence reads: CASSDGLAGGKTGELFF. For the CDR3, the DNA is TGTGCCAGCAGTGATGGACTAGCGGGAGGAAAAACCGGGGAGCTGTTTTTT. This chain uses TRBV28 with TRBJ2-2; 14 positions agree with TRBD2. Trimming removed 5 bases from V and 5 bases from J; junction bases left unmatched: 7. The CDR3 is 17 residues long. Germline V gene data show CDR1 as MDHEN and CDR2 as SYDVKM.

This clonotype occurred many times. The CDR3 spells CASSSQSGRSGEQYF. CDR3 DNA sequence: TGTGCCAGCAGCTCCCAATCAGGGAGGTCGGGTGAGCAGTACTTC. This rearrangement joins TRBV7-2 to TRBJ2-7; D perhaps matches TRBD2 (6 bases). Trimming shortened V by 4 bases and J by 7 bases, and 20 bases separated the two germline ends. CDR3 length equals 15 residues. Germline assignment: CDR1 SGHTA and CDR2 FQGNSA.

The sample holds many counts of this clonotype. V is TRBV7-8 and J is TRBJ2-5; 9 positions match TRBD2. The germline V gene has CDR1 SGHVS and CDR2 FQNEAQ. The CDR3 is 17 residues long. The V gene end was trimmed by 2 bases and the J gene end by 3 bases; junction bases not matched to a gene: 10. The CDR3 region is CASSLRLLLAGEETQYF. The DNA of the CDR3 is TGTGCCAGCAGCTTAAGGCTCCTACTAGCGGGCGAAGAGACCCAGTACTTC.

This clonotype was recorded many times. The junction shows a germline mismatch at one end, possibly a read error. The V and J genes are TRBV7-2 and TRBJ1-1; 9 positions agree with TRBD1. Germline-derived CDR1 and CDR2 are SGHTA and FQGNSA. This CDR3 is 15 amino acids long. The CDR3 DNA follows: TGTGCCAGCAGTTTAGACAGGGGGGTGAACACTGAAGCTTTCTTT. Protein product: CASSLDRGVNTEAFF.

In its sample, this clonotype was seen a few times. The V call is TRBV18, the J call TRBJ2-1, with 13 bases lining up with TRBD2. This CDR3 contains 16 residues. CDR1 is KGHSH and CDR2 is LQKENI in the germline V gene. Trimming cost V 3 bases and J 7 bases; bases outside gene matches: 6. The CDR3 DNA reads TGTGCCAGCTCACCCCCGGGACTAGCGGGAAAGAATGAGCAGTTCTTC. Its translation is CASSPPGLAGKNEQFF.

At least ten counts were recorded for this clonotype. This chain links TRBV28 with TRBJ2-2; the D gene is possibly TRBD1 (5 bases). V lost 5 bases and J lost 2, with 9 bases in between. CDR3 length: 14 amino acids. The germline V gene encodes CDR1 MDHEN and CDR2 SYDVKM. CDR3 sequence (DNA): TGTGCCAGCAGTCCAAGGACAAACACCGGGGAGCTGTTTTTT. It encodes CASSPRTNTGELFF.

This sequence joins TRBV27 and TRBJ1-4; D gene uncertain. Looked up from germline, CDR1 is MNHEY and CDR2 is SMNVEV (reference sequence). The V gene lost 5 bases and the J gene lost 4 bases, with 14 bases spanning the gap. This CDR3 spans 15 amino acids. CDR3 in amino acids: CASSDRLRFNEKLFF. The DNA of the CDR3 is TGTGCCAGCAGTGACCGCCTTCGCTTTAATGAAAAACTGTTTTTT. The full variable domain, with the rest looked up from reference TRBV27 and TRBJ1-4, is EAQVTQNPRYLITVTGKKLTVTCSQNMNHEYMSWYRQDPGLGLRQIYYSMNVEVTDKGDVPEGYKVSRKEKRNFPLILESPSPNQTSLYFCASSDRLRFNEKLFFGSGTQLSVL.

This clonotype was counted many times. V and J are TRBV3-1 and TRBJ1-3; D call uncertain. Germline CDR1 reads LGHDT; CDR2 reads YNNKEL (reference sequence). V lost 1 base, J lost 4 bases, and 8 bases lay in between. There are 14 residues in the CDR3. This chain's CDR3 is CASSQGTQGNTIYF. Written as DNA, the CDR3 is TGTGCCAGCAGCCAAGGGACTCAAGGAAACACCATATATTTT.

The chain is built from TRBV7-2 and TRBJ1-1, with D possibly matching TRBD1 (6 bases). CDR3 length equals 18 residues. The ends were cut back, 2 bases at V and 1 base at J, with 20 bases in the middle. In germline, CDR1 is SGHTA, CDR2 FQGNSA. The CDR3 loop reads CASSLSHGAWGANTEAFF. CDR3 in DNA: TGTGCCAGCAGCTTATCCCACGGGGCTTGGGGGGCGAACACTGAAGCTTTCTTT.

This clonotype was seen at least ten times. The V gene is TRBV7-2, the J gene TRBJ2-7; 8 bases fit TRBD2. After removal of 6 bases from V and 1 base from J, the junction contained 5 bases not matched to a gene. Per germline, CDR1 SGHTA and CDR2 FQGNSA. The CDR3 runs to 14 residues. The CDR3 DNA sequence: TGTGCCAGCAGGCACCGGGGGGGGTCCTACGAGCAGTACTTC. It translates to CASRHRGGSYEQYF.

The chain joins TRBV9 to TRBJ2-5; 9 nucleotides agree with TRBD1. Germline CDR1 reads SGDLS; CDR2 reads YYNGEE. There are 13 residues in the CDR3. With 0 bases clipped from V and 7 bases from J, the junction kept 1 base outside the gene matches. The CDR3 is CASSVVGQGTQYF. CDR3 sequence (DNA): TGTGCCAGCAGCGTAGTGGGACAGGGGACCCAGTACTTC. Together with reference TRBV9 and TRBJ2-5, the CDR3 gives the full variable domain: DSGVTQTPKHLITATGQRVTLRCSPRSGDLSVYWYQQSLDQGLQFLIQYYNGEERAKGNILERFSAQQFPDLHSELNLSSLELGDSALYFCASSVVGQGTQYFGPGTRLLVL.

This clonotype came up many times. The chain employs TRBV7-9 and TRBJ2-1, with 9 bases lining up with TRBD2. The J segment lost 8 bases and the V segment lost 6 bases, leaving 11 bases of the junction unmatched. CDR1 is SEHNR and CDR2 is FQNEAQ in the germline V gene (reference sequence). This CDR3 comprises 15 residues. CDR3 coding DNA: TGTGCCAGCAGATCCCAGCTAGCGGGGATAGATGAGCAGTTCTTC. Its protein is CASRSQLAGIDEQFF.

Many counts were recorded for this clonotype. The CDR3 DNA sequence: TGTGCCAGCAGCCTTAGCGGGGGCCCAAGGGAGACCCAGTACTTC. The encoded protein is CASSLSGGPRETQYF. The V and J genes are TRBV7-3 and TRBJ2-5; 9 bases agree with TRBD2. The CDR3 loop spans 15 amino acids. Germline lookup yields CDR1 SGHTA and CDR2 FQGTGA. Unmatched junction bases numbered 9, after V lost 5 bases and J lost 5 bases.

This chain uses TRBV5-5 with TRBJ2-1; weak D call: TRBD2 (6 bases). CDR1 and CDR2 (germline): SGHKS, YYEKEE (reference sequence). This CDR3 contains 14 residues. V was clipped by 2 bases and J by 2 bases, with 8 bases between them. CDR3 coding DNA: TGTGCCAGCAGCTTCATAGCGGCCTACAATGAGCAGTTCTTC. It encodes CASSFIAAYNEQFF. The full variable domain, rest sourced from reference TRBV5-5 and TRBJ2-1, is DAGVTQSPTHLIKTRGQQVTLRCSPISGHKSVSWYQQVLGQGPQFIFQYYEKEERGRGNFPDRFSARQFPNYSSELNVNALLLGDSALYLCASSFIAAYNEQFFGPGTRLTVL.

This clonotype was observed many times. CDR3 residues: CASSFGQGKKNSPLHF. CDR3 DNA: TGTGCCAGCAGTTTCGGACAGGGAAAGAAGAATTCACCCCTCCACTTT. V usage is TRBV27 and J usage is TRBJ1-6; TRBD1 agrees at 8 bases. The CDR3 runs 16 residues. V shed 3 bases and J 7 bases; nucleotides not matched to a gene: 8. CDR1 and CDR2 from the germline V gene are MNHEY and SMNVEV (reference sequence).

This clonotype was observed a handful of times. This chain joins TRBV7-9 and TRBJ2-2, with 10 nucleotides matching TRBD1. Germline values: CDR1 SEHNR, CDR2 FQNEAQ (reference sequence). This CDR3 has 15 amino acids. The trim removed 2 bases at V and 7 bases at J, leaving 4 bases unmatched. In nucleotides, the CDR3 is TGTGCCAGCAGCTTAAGGGACAGGGGTGACGGGGAGCTGTTTTTT. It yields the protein CASSLRDRGDGELFF.

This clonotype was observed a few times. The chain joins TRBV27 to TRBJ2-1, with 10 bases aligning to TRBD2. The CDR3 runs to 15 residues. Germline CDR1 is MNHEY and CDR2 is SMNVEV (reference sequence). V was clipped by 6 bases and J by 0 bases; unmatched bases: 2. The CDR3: CASSASGGSYNEQFF. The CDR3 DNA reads TGTGCCAGCAGCGCTAGCGGGGGCTCCTACAATGAGCAGTTCTTC.

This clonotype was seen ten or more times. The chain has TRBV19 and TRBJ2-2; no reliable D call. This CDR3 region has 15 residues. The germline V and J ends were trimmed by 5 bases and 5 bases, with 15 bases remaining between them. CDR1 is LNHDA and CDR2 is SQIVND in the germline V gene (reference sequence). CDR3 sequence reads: CASSFKIHGTGELFF. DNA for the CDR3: TGTGCCAGTAGTTTTAAAATTCACGGGACCGGGGAGCTGTTTTTT.